This TCR beta chain appears in the sequencing data of a study of CD8 T cells in Susac syndrome. Overall study: When their blood was taken, patients with Susac syndrome were therapy-naive, taking corticosteroids, or taking intravenous immunoglobulin alone.

TCR beta sequencing was performed on blood CD8+ and CD4+ T cells. An input of 0.5 to 1 ug of RNA was subjected to reverse transcription using random hexamers. TCRdb passed the immunoSEQ multiplex PCR reads through MiXCR, listing each CDR3 protein once. The repertoire consists of roughly 140,000 distinct CDR3 sequences, with around 95% occurring once and the leading ten covering around 0.08%. Germline V gene sequence: CDR1 SGHTA, CDR2 FQGNSA. The J segment lost 9 bases and the V segment lost 5 bases, leaving 15 bases of the junction unmatched. This CDR3 comprises 16 residues. Sequences were obtained from CD4+ T cells from PBMCs. The rearrangement links TRBV7-2 to TRBJ1-5; TRBD1 matches at 8 bases. The TCR was taken from a human donor with Susac syndrome. The CDR3 nucleotides read TGTGCCAGCAGCGACGGACAGGGCTTTGCAGGCGGGCCCCAGCATTTT. The encoded protein is CASSDGQGFAGGPQHF.